The 14 T cell receptor beta chains below were found in one sample sequenced in a study of siplizumab effects on memory and regulatory T cells. Sequenced by immunoSEQ multiplex PCR; TCRdb stores in-frame clones only, minus some. Of around 65,000 clones listed, 65% to 80% were seen once; the top ten hold roughly 0.4%. The sequencing sample was made of memory CD4+ T cells sorted from blood. These receptors were taken from a human donor in good health.

In DNA form, the CDR3 reads TGTGCCACCAGCAGGATGACAGGGGGCGTAGATTCACCCCTCCACTTT. This gives the protein CATSRMTGGVDSPLHF. The chain links TRBV15 to TRBJ1-6; 10 bases match TRBD1. In germline, CDR1 is LNHNV, CDR2 YYDKDF (reference sequence). The junction had 7 bases not matched to a gene; V was cut back by 3 bases and J by 8 bases. The CDR3 runs to 16 residues.

In DNA, the CDR3 is TGTGCCAGCTCACCGGACAGGGGGGGCCAAGAGACCCAGTACTTC. Translation: CASSPDRGGQETQYF. The chain joins TRBV18 to TRBJ2-5; TRBD1 aligns across 10 bases. The ends lost 3 bases at V and 1 base at J; junction bases unmatched: 2. CDR1 KGHSH and CDR2 LQKENI come from the germline V gene. CDR3 length: 15 amino acids.

The chain recombines TRBV11-2 with TRBJ2-5; TRBD2 might be the D (6 bases). Trimming cost V 3 bases and J 3 bases, with 14 bases left between them. The CDR3 sequence is 15 residues long. Germline values: CDR1 SGHAT, CDR2 FQNNGV. CDR3 sequence: CASSLTRTQKETQYF. CDR3 nucleotide sequence: TGTGCCAGCAGCTTGACTAGAACCCAAAAAGAGACCCAGTACTTC.

V and J are TRBV11-2 and TRBJ1-4, with a possible D match to TRBD1 (6 bases). Trimming took 2 bases from V and 7 from J, leaving 8 bases between them. Germline V CDR1 and CDR2: SGHAT, FQNNGV. The CDR3 extends over 13 amino acids. CDR3 sequence: CASSLSTGEKLFF. CDR3 DNA: TGTGCCAGCAGCTTATCGACAGGTGAAAAACTGTTTTTT.

This chain links TRBV5-1 with TRBJ2-2; D unresolved. The germline CDR1 and CDR2 sequences are SGHRS and YFSETQ. Trimming removed 1 base at V and 0 bases at J, with 4 bases between. The CDR3 consists of 14 residues. CDR3 coding DNA: TGCGCCAGCAGCTTGAACGCGAACACCGGGGAGCTGTTTTTT. Protein sequence: CASSLNANTGELFF.

The genes are TRBV6-4 and TRBJ1-5, with D hard to call. This CDR3 contains 13 residues. V was shortened by 0 bases and J by 7 bases, with 7 bases between the two germline ends. Germline V CDR1 and CDR2: MRHNA, SNTAGT. In nucleotides, the CDR3 is TGTGCCAGCAGTGACTCCCCTGGGCAGCCCCAGCATTTT. This encodes CASSDSPGQPQHF.

V is TRBV7-9 and J is TRBJ2-3; no clear D gene. The CDR3 sequence is 15 residues long. Germline-derived CDR1 and CDR2 are SEHNR and FQNEAQ (reference sequence). Trimming removed 6 bases at V and 0 bases at J, with 13 bases between. The CDR3 bases are TGTGCCAGCAGGGGCGACACATTTAGCACAGATACGCAGTATTTT. It is translated as CASRGDTFSTDTQYF.

J is TRBJ1-6 and V is TRBV10-2; D gene ambiguous. The V gene lost 2 bases and the J gene lost 5 bases, with 7 bases spanning the gap. The CDR3 has 14 amino acids. The germline V gene has CDR1 WSHSY and CDR2 SAAADI. In DNA form, the CDR3 reads TGCGCCAGCAGTGAGGGGCAGAATAATTCACCCCTCCACTTT. Its translation is CASSEGQNNSPLHF.

This chain joins TRBV13 and TRBJ2-2; the match to TRBD1 covers 8 bases. With 4 bases clipped from V and 4 bases from J, the junction kept 11 bases outside the gene matches. Per germline, CDR1 PRHDT and CDR2 FYEKMQ (reference sequence). The CDR3 spans 17 residues. The CDR3 coding sequence is TGTGCCAGCAGCTCGGGGGACAGGAAGGTGGTCACCGGGGAGCTGTTTTTT. As protein: CASSSGDRKVVTGELFF.

V is TRBV12-5 and J is TRBJ1-5; tentatively, D is TRBD1 (6 bases). V lost 5 bases, J lost 6 bases, and 17 bases lay in between. This CDR3 is 15 amino acids long. Germline CDR1 LGHNT, CDR2 FRNRAP. CDR3 in DNA: TGTGCTAGTGGTCATACAGGGTCAGCTCTTCAGCCCCAGCATTTT. This sequence encodes CASGHTGSALQPQHF.

The CDR3 reads CASSSRGSNTEAFF. The CDR3, as DNA: TGTGCCAGCAGTTCTCGGGGATCGAACACTGAAGCTTTCTTT. The chain employs TRBV28 and TRBJ1-1; D gene unclear. Germline V lookup: CDR1 MDHEN, CDR2 SYDVKM. V lost 4 bases and J 1 base, leaving 10 bases between the germline ends. The CDR3 totals 14 residues.

This sequence joins TRBV6-6 and TRBJ2-7; either TRBD1 or TRBD2 may supply D (6 bases each). Germline V gene data show CDR1 as MNHNY and CDR2 as SVGAGI (reference sequence). The CDR3 has 16 residues. Trimming cost V 0 bases and J 2 bases, with 14 bases left between them. CDR3 loop: CASSYSIGGGTYEQYF. CDR3 DNA sequence: TGTGCCAGCAGTTACTCGATCGGGGGCGGAACCTACGAGCAGTACTTC.

The rearrangement joins TRBV29-1 to TRBJ2-7, with TRBD1 matching 8 bases. After removal of 6 bases from V and 0 bases from J, the junction contained 4 bases not matched to a gene. The CDR3 runs to 13 residues. Looked up from germline, CDR1 is SQVTM and CDR2 is ANQGSEA. CDR3 DNA sequence: TGCAGCGTCTCGGACAGGGCCTCCTACGAGCAGTACTTC. Translation gives CSVSDRASYEQYF.

The V gene is TRBV2, the J gene TRBJ2-1; 10 bases line up with TRBD2. After removal of 6 bases from V and 8 bases from J, the junction contained 10 bases not matched to a gene. The CDR3 is 15 amino acids. Germline assignment: CDR1 SNHLY and CDR2 FYNNEI. CDR3 nucleotide sequence: TGTGCCAGCAGCGCAGCGGGGGGGGTGCGAGATGAGCAGTTCTTC. Its protein product is CASSAAGGVRDEQFF.